This TCR beta chain was profiled in a study of molecular identifiers for immune sequencing clone quantification. Study at large: Replicate experiments took RNA from 20,000 or 100,000 naive CD8 cells, divided it five ways and sequenced four.

Libraries from naive CD8 cells were generated from around 18,000 to 910,000 sorted cells (with 10%, 30% or 50% RNA). The CD8+CD4-CCR7+CD45RA+ phenotype defined the sorted naive CD8 T cells. TCRdb reprocessed the PCR reads with MiXCR, giving one entry per CDR3 protein. Of more than 50,000 distinct CDR3 sequences in the sample, under 20% were seen once. Germline CDR1 reads SEHNR; CDR2 reads FQNEAQ (reference sequence). V was trimmed by 3 bases and J by 4 bases, leaving 13 bases between them. The CDR3 length is 14 residues. Study-wide results and caveats: Effector cells had over 98% of their molecules in clones above 20 RNA copies, while naive cells had under 1%.

This clonotype was recorded many times. The antigen remains undetermined. The sample comprised naive CD8+ T cells from blood, with Jurkat cell RNA spiked in. Subset noted: FACS-sorted CD8+CD4-CCR7+CD45RA+ naive T cells. The chain recombines TRBV7-9 with TRBJ2-7; D may be TRBD1 (5 bases). The receptor was isolated from a human donor in good health. Some libraries in this study had Jurkat cell RNA spiked in. CDR3 sequence reads: CASSFAISGYEQYF. CDR3 DNA: TGTGCCAGCAGCTTTGCTATCTCAGGGTACGAGCAGTACTTC. The variable domain in full, completed from reference TRBV7-9 and TRBJ2-7, reads DTGVSQNPRHKITKRGQNVTFRCDPISEHNRLYWYRQTLGQGPEFLTYFQNEAQLEKSRLLSDRFSAERPKGSFSTLEIQRTEQGDSAMYLCASSFAISGYEQYFGPGTRLTVT.